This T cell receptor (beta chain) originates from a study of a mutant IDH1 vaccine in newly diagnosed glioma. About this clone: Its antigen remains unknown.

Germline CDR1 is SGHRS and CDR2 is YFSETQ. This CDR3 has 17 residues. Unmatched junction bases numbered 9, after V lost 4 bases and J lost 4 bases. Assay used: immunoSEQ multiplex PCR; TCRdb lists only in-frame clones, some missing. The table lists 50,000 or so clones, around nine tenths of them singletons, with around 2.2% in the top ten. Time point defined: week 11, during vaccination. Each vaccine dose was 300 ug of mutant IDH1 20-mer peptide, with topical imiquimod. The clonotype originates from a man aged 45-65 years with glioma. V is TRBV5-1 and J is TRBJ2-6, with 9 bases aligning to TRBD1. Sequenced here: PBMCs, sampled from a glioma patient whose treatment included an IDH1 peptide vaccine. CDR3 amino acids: CASSLGTGFGGANVLTF. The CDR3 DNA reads TGCGCCAGCAGCCTAGGGACAGGGTTTGGGGGGGCCAACGTCCTGACTTTC.